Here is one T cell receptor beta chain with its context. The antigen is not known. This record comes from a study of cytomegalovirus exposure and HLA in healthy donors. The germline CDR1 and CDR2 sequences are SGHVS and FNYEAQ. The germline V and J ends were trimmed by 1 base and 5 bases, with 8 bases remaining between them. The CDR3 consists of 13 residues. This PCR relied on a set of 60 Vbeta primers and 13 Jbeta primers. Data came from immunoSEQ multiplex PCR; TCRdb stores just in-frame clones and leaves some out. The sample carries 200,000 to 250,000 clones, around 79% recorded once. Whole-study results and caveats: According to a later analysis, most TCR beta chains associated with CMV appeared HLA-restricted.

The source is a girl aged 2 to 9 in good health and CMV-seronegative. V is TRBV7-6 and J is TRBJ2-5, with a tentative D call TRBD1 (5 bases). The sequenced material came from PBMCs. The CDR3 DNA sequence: TGTGCCAGCAGCTTAGTCAGGGTGGAGACCCAGTACTTC. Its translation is CASSLVRVETQYF. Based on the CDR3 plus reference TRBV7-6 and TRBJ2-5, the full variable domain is GAGVSQSPRYKVTKRGQDVALRCDPISGHVSLYWYRQALGQGPEFLTYFNYEAQQDKSGLPNDRFSAERPEGSISTLTIQRTEQRDSAMYRCASSLVRVETQYFGPGTRLLVL.